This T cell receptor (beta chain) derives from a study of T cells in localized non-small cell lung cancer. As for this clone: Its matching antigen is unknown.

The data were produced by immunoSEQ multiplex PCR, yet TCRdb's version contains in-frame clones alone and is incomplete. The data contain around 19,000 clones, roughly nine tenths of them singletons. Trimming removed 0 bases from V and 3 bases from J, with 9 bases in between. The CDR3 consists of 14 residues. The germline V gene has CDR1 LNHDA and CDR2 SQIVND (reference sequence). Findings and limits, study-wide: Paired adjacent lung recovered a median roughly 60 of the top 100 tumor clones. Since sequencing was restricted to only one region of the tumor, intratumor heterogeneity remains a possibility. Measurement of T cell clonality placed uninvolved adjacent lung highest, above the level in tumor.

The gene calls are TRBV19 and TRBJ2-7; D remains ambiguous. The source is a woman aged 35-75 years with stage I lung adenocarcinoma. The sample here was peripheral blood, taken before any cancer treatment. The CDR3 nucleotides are TGTGCCAGTAGTATAGAAAGGGATTACTACGAGCAGTACTTC. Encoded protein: CASSIERDYYEQYF.